A selection of T cell receptor beta chains follows, all from one sample in a study of blood T cell repertoires in COVID-19. Profiled with immunoSEQ multiplex PCR; TCRdb holds only in-frame clones, not every one. The sample includes about 350,000 clones, 88% seen only once; the top ten take about 7.3%. Sequenced sample: peripheral blood. All receptors come from a woman aged 65 to 85 with COVID-19, enrolled during active disease. Both conserved end residues are part of each CDR3. The D gene is left open where the match is weak. Expanded clones are given a class, and other clones once, few, many or no size at all.

j_gene,v_gene,len,abundance,d_gene,CDR3nt,CDR3aa
TRBJ2-1,TRBV5-1,14,once,TRBD1,TGCGCCAGCAGCTTGGGACAGGGGGCCGGTGAGCAGTTCTTC,CASSLGQGAGEQFF
TRBJ1-1,TRBV13,17,NA,NA,TGTGCCAGCAGTCGTTACAACGGCGGCAAGGCGGACACTGAAGCTTTCTTT,CASSRYNGGKADTEAFF
TRBJ1-4,TRBV19,14,NA,NA,TGTGCCAGTAGTATATTGGGGCGGGGTGAAAAACTGTTTTTT,CASSILGRGEKLFF
TRBJ2-1,TRBV6-5,15,NA,TRBD1,TGTGCCAGCAGTTTGGGACAGGGGTCCTACAATGAGCAGTTCTTC,CASSLGQGSYNEQFF
TRBJ2-6,TRBV27,19,NA,NA,TGTGCCAGCAGTCTTTCAGTACAGTTCATTTTCTCTGGGGCCAACGTCCTGACTTTC,CASSLSVQFIFSGANVLTF
TRBJ2-2,TRBV24-1,16,once,TRBD2,TGTGCCACCAGTGACCTTAGCGGGGGGGCCCCCGGGGAGCTGTTTTTT,CATSDLSGGAPGELFF
TRBJ1-2,TRBV18,14,NA,NA,TGTGCCAGCTCACCCGACTTCCCCGGGGATGGCTACACCTTC,CASSPDFPGDGYTF
TRBJ2-1,TRBV24-1,16,NA,TRBD1,TGTGCCACCAGTGGAACTAAGGGGGCCCGTTTCAATGAGCAGTTCTTC,CATSGTKGARFNEQFF
TRBJ2-7,TRBV18,17,NA,TRBD2,TGTGCCAGCTCACCACCAGGGTGGCGGGGGTCACCTTACGAGCAGTACTTC,CASSPPGWRGSPYEQYF
TRBJ1-1,TRBV9,13,NA,TRBD1,TGTGCCAGCAAGGGGGGACAGGCAACTGAAGCTTTCTTT,CASKGGQATEAFF
TRBJ2-5,TRBV18,14,NA,TRBD1,TGTGCCAGCTCAATTTCCCGGGACAGCGAGACCCAGTACTTC,CASSISRDSETQYF
TRBJ1-6,TRBV7-2,12,NA,NA,TGTGCCAGCAGTGCGCGGGGTTCACCCCTCCACTTT,CASSARGSPLHF
TRBJ2-1,TRBV7-3,15,NA,NA,TGTGCCAGCAGCCCCCACCCGACTAGAAGAGAAGAGCAGTTCTTC,CASSPHPTRREEQFF
TRBJ2-4,TRBV11-2,17,NA,NA,TGTGCCAGCAGCTTAAGATCGGGGGAGCGGGCCAAAAACATTCAGTACTTC,CASSLRSGERAKNIQYF
TRBJ1-6,TRBV2,15,NA,NA,TGTGCCAGCAGTCCCTCGGACAGCGCTAATTCACCCCTCCACTTT,CASSPSDSANSPLHF
TRBJ2-1,TRBV10-3,13,NA,NA,TGTGCCATCAATGGACAAGGGGACAATGAGCAGTTCTTC,CAINGQGDNEQFF
TRBJ2-7,TRBV29-1,15,NA,NA,TGCAGCGTTGGGGAAGACACCCCGGGGACCTACGAGCAGTACTTC,CSVGEDTPGTYEQYF
TRBJ2-2,TRBV12-3/TRBV12-4,13,NA,TRBD2,TGTGCCAGCAGTTTGACTAGCGGGGGGGAGCTGTTTTTT,CASSLTSGGELFF
TRBJ1-4,TRBV11-2,16,NA,NA,TGTGCCAGCAGCTCGGGGGGCTTACAGGGTTGGGAAAAACTGTTTTTT,CASSSGGLQGWEKLFF
TRBJ1-6,TRBV30,17,NA,TRBD1,TGTGCCTGGAACCGAGACAGGGGAGGCTCCTATAATTCACCCCTCCACTTT,CAWNRDRGGSYNSPLHF
TRBJ1-2,TRBV6-5,14,NA,TRBD1,TGTGCCAGCGGCTATTACAGGGGGCGCGAAATGGTCACCTTC,CASGYYRGREMVTF
TRBJ1-3,TRBV2,16,few,TRBD1,TGTGCCAGCAGTGGACAGGGGGCGGCCTCTGGAAACACCATATATTTT,CASSGQGAASGNTIYF
TRBJ2-2,TRBV27,12,few,NA,TGTGCCAGCAGACAGCTCCCCGGGGAGCTGTTTTTT,CASRQLPGELFF
TRBJ2-2,TRBV7-8,17,NA,NA,TGTGCCAGCAGCTTCGCGACATTAAAGGGAGGAACCGGGGAGCTGTTTTTT,CASSFATLKGGTGELFF
TRBJ1-1,TRBV6-6,13,NA,NA,TGTGCCAGCAGTTTGGATCAGGGAACTGAAGCTTTCTTT,CASSLDQGTEAFF
TRBJ2-1,TRBV5-3,14,few,NA,TGTGCCAGCCGCCTCGAGGGGGACCAGGATGAGCAGTTCTTC,CASRLEGDQDEQFF
TRBJ1-2,TRBV5-4,13,NA,TRBD1,TGTGCCAGCATGCCGACAGGGAGCTATGGCTACACCTTC,CASMPTGSYGYTF
TRBJ2-1,TRBV19,14,NA,NA,TGTGCCAGTAGTATAACGGGGGTTAACAATGAGCAGTTCTTC,CASSITGVNNEQFF
TRBJ1-2,TRBV19,13,NA,NA,TGTGCCAGTAGTATAGGTCGTAACTATGGCTACACCTTC,CASSIGRNYGYTF
TRBJ1-6,TRBV9,15,NA,TRBD1,TGTGCCAGCAGCGTCCGGGACAGGGATAATTCACCCCTCCACTTT,CASSVRDRDNSPLHF
TRBJ2-3,TRBV4-1,13,NA,NA,TGCGCCAGCAGCCAGAGCGGTCCAGATACGCAGTATTTT,CASSQSGPDTQYF
TRBJ2-7,TRBV7-8,12,NA,NA,TGTGCCAGCAGCTTTAACTCCTACGAGCAGTACTTC,CASSFNSYEQYF
TRBJ1-5,TRBV5-8,14,NA,NA,TGTGCCAGCAGCGCCACAGGGTTAGGTCAGCCCCAGCATTTT,CASSATGLGQPQHF
TRBJ1-3,TRBV19,18,NA,TRBD1,TGTGCCAGTAGTGCTCCAAGACAGGGGCCCCTATCTGGAAACACCATATATTTT,CASSAPRQGPLSGNTIYF
TRBJ1-1,TRBV19,14,NA,TRBD1,TGTGCCAGTAGTCTGGACAGGGGGAACACTGAAGCTTTCTTT,CASSLDRGNTEAFF
TRBJ1-2,TRBV7-2,17,NA,NA,TGTGCCAGCAGCTCGTGGGACATCGACCTAACCAACTATGGCTACACCTTC,CASSSWDIDLTNYGYTF
TRBJ2-7,TRBV10-3,16,NA,TRBD2,TGTGCCATCAGTGACCCTGGGAGGGGAAGCTCCTACGAGCAGTACTTC,CAISDPGRGSSYEQYF
TRBJ2-1,TRBV19,11,NA,NA,TGTGCCAGTAGTATCCTCAATGAGCAGTTCTTC,CASSILNEQFF
TRBJ1-4,TRBV7-2,15,once,NA,TGTGCCAGCAGCTTAGCGCAGAAAACTAATGAAAAACTGTTTTTT,CASSLAQKTNEKLFF
TRBJ2-7,TRBV7-9,15,once,TRBD2,TGTGCCAGCGAAGATCCGAGCGGGGGGGCCTACGAGCAGTACTTC,CASEDPSGGAYEQYF
TRBJ1-5,TRBV27,15,NA,TRBD1,TGTGCCAGCAGTTTACAGGGGGCGGGATATCAGCCCCAGCATTTT,CASSLQGAGYQPQHF
TRBJ2-3,TRBV9,14,NA,NA,TGTGCCAGCAGCCGAACAGGGTCCCCAGATACGCAGTATTTT,CASSRTGSPDTQYF
TRBJ1-6,TRBV3-1/TRBV3-2,14,NA,NA,TGTGCCAGCAGCCAAGACCTTTTCAATTCACCCCTCCACTTT,CASSQDLFNSPLHF
TRBJ1-2,TRBV6-1,14,NA,TRBD1,TGTGCCAGCAGTGAAAGTAGACAGGGGCGACGCTACACCTTC,CASSESRQGRRYTF
TRBJ1-2,TRBV9,14,NA,NA,TGTGCCAGCAGCGGACTTACCGGGTTCTATGGCTACACCTTC,CASSGLTGFYGYTF
TRBJ2-7,TRBV11-2,14,NA,NA,TGTGCCAGCAGCTTAGATCTGGGGGCATACGAGCAGTACTTC,CASSLDLGAYEQYF
TRBJ2-5,TRBV27,15,NA,NA,TGTGCCAGCAGTTTACAGGGACTCCCGAAGAGGGCCCAGTACTTC,CASSLQGLPKRAQYF
TRBJ1-3,TRBV4-3,14,NA,NA,TGCGCCAGCAGCGACGACAGCTCTGGAAACACCATATATTTT,CASSDDSSGNTIYF
TRBJ2-3,TRBV6-5,15,NA,TRBD2,TGTGCCAGCACCGCCACCCCGGGGGGGCCAGATACGCAGTATTTT,CASTATPGGPDTQYF
TRBJ2-3,TRBV9,15,NA,NA,TGTGCCAGCACTCGCCAGGGGCTCAGCACAGATACGCAGTATTTT,CASTRQGLSTDTQYF
TRBJ2-1,TRBV7-2,16,NA,TRBD2,TGTGCCAGCAGCTTAGCGGTAGCGGGGGCCGCCGGGGAGCAGTTCTTC,CASSLAVAGAAGEQFF
TRBJ2-3,TRBV7-3,16,NA,NA,TGTGCCAGCAGCTCCCGACTAGTTTCTAGCACAGATACGCAGTATTTT,CASSSRLVSSTDTQYF
TRBJ2-4,TRBV5-1,16,NA,TRBD1,TGCGCCAGCAGCTTGGCCCCCGGGACAGGGGGGGACATTCAGTACTTC,CASSLAPGTGGDIQYF
TRBJ2-5,TRBV7-2,16,NA,NA,TGTGCCAGCACCCCGAGGGGGCGGGGGGCCCAAGAGACCCAGTACTTC,CASTPRGRGAQETQYF